The sequence of this TCR beta chain was determined in a study of identical twins. General observations from the study: With abundant cord blood beta clonotypes, insertions were fewer; memory repertoires showed no such pattern. Invariant MAIT and iNKT cells may have partly biased zero-insertion analyses. The study drew conclusions from cross-sectional statistical analysis, not from following the same donors.

Each CDR3 protein is one row after TCRdb ran MiXCR on the 5' RACE reads. The sample lists approximately 1.8 million distinct CDR3 sequences; around 29% were seen once. There are 14 residues in the CDR3. Remarks on this clonotype: The antigen is unknown.

The chain recombines TRBV12-3 or TRBV12-4 with TRBJ2-1; either TRBD1 or TRBD2 may fit D (6 bases each). The end of the DNA aligns better with TRBJ2-7, so the J call may be wrong. The sample consisted of cord blood. The origin of this receptor is a newborn girl in good health. The CDR3 loop is CASKVAGGGTEQYF. In nucleotides, the CDR3 is TGTGCCAGCAAGGTGGCAGGAGGGGGGACCGAGCAGTACTTC.